One sample yielded the 27 T cell receptor beta chains listed below, sequenced in a study of technical replicates of blood from several donors. This table comes from immunoSEQ multiplex PCR, and its TCRdb copy is limited to in-frame clones, with some not included. The sample lists around 93,000 clones; approximately 95% were seen once. The sequencing sample was made of T cells isolated from PBMCs. The receptors were gathered from a human donor in good health.

This clone showed up just once. V and J are TRBV19 and TRBJ2-3; 9 bases are shared with TRBD1. This CDR3 is built from 14 residues. V trimming: 7 bases; J trimming: 5 bases; junction bases outside the gene matches: 7. Germline loops: CDR1 LNHDA, CDR2 SQIVND (reference sequence). In DNA, the CDR3 is TGTGCCAGTATGAAGACAGGGGGAAGAGATACGCAGTATTTT. Its translation is CASMKTGGRDTQYF. Filled out from reference TRBV19 and TRBJ2-3, the complete variable domain reads DGGITQSPKYLFRKEGQNVTLSCEQNLNHDAMYWYRQDPGQGLRLIYYSQIVNDFQKGDIAEGYSVSREKKESFPLTVTSAQKNPTAFYLCASMKTGGRDTQYFGPGTRLTVL.

This chain uses TRBV10-3 with TRBJ1-1; D may be TRBD1 (6 bases). This CDR3 region has 13 residues. Germline values: CDR1 ENHRY, CDR2 SYGVKD. Trimming shortened V by 3 bases and J by 5 bases, and 10 bases separated the two germline ends. The CDR3 protein is CAISETGRTEAFF. The CDR3 DNA reads TGTGCCATCAGTGAAACAGGGAGAACTGAAGCTTTCTTT.

The V call is TRBV30, the J call TRBJ1-2; 8 nucleotides align to TRBD1. Per the germline V gene, CDR1 is GTSNPN and CDR2 is SVGIG (reference sequence). With V trimmed by 7 bases and J by 6 bases, 10 bases remained unmatched. This CDR3 region has 13 residues. For the CDR3, the DNA is TGTGCCTCCTCTTTCGGACAGGGAGATGGCTACACCTTC. It codes for CASSFGQGDGYTF.

The chain is built from TRBV7-7 and TRBJ1-1; 8 bases match TRBD1. With 5 bases clipped from V and 4 bases from J, the junction kept 3 bases outside the gene matches. This CDR3 comprises 13 residues. CDR1 and CDR2 (germline): SSHAT, FNYEAQ (reference sequence). The DNA of the CDR3 is TGTGCCAGCAGCCCAGGACAGGGCACTGAAGCTTTCTTT. It yields the protein CASSPGQGTEAFF.

The chain recombines TRBV7-9 with TRBJ1-4; D remains unclear. V lost 5 bases to trimming and J lost 3 bases, with 10 bases between them. The germline V gene encodes CDR1 SEHNR and CDR2 FQNEAQ (reference sequence). The CDR3 covers 14 residues. The CDR3 DNA is TGTGCCAGCAGCCGTACAGAAGCTAATGAAAAACTGTTTTTT. This sequence encodes CASSRTEANEKLFF.

As concerns this clone: The sample holds other DNA sequences that translate to the same CDR3. The chain combines TRBV9 with TRBJ1-1; perhaps TRBD1 as D (6 bases). V lost 5 bases to trimming and J lost 1 base, with 9 bases between them. The CDR3 runs to 13 residues. The germline CDR1 and CDR2 sequences are SGDLS and YYNGEE. The CDR3 loop reads CASSQTGNTEAFF. CDR3 coding DNA: TGTGCCAGCAGTCAGACAGGGAACACTGAAGCTTTCTTT. The whole variable domain, filled in from reference TRBV9 and TRBJ1-1, reads DSGVTQTPKHLITATGQRVTLRCSPRSGDLSVYWYQQSLDQGLQFLIQYYNGEERAKGNILERFSAQQFPDLHSELNLSSLELGDSALYFCASSQTGNTEAFFGQGTRLTVV.

The rearrangement links TRBV12-2 to TRBJ2-7; the tabulated D call, TRBD1, remains unverified against the DNA. TRBV12-2 is labeled a pseudogene. The CDR3 length is 20 residues. The CDR3 region has the DNA TGTGCAAGTCGCTTCGAAGGGGGAAACCCCCCCTTAGCGTACTCCTACGAGCAGTACTTC. This translates into CASRFEGGNPPLAYSYEQYF.

The chain joins TRBV6-5 to TRBJ1-1; D is possibly TRBD1 (5 bases). Trimming shortened V by 5 bases and J by 0 bases, and 10 bases separated the two germline ends. The CDR3 loop spans 14 amino acids. In germline, CDR1 is MNHEY, CDR2 SVGAGI. This CDR3 reads CASSTPRVNTEAFF. CDR3 sequence (DNA): TGTGCCAGCAGTACCCCCAGGGTGAACACTGAAGCTTTCTTT.

This clone was counted only a few times. J is TRBJ2-2 and V is TRBV28; 10 nucleotides align to TRBD1. The ends lost 6 bases at V and 7 bases at J; junction bases unmatched: 8. The V gene's germline CDR1 is MDHEN and CDR2 SYDVKM. This CDR3 has 15 amino acids. CDR3 region: CASSSGTGDVGELFF. The CDR3 bases are TGTGCCAGCAGCTCCGGGACAGGGGATGTCGGGGAGCTGTTTTTT.

This chain connects TRBV29-1 to TRBJ1-3; 7 bases are shared with TRBD1. Germline CDR1 and CDR2: SQVTM and ANQGSEA. V lost 3 bases to trimming and J lost 7 bases; unmatched junction nucleotides: 3. The CDR3 has 12 residues. Here the CDR3 reads CSVDRGANTIYF. In nucleotides, the CDR3 is TGCAGCGTTGACAGGGGGGCCAACACCATATATTTT.

The J gene is TRBJ2-7, the V gene TRBV27; 9 bases fit TRBD1. CDR1 is MNHEY, CDR2 SMNVEV, per germline (reference sequence). The CDR3 length is 13 residues. Unmatched junction bases numbered 3, after V lost 5 bases and J lost 4 bases. The CDR3 region is CASSLDRGYEQYF. CDR3 coding DNA: TGTGCCAGCAGTCTCGACAGGGGGTACGAGCAGTACTTC.

The chain is built from TRBV30 and TRBJ2-7; D call uncertain. V was pared by 2 bases and J by 3 bases, with 11 bases between. Germline CDR1 reads GTSNPN; CDR2 reads SVGIG (reference sequence). The CDR3 sequence is 13 residues long. The CDR3 region has the DNA TGTGCCTGGAGTCCCGAGGAAAGCTACGAGCAGTACTTC. The encoded protein is CAWSPEESYEQYF.

This chain connects TRBV21-1 to TRBJ1-3. TRBV21-1 is a pseudogene segment. The length of the CDR3 is 13 residues. The CDR3 here is CASTLPSGNTIYF. CDR3 nucleotides: TGTGCCAGCACCCTTCCCTCTGGAAACACCATATATTTT.

The chain combines TRBV7-9 with TRBJ1-2, with TRBD1 matching over 10 bases. The CDR3 sequence is 18 residues long. In germline, CDR1 is SEHNR, CDR2 FQNEAQ (reference sequence). With 1 base clipped from V and 0 bases from J, the junction kept 8 bases outside the gene matches. In DNA, the CDR3 is TGTGCCAGCAGCTTAGAGGGGACAGGGGACCCAACTAACTATGGCTACACCTTC. It translates to CASSLEGTGDPTNYGYTF.

The gene calls are TRBV11-1 and TRBJ2-7, with 7 bases that match TRBD2. Germline CDR1 and CDR2: SGHAT and FQDESV (reference sequence). Trimming cost V 2 bases and J 2 bases; bases outside gene matches: 0. CDR3 length: 13 amino acids. CDR3 sequence reads: CASSLLAAYEQYF. The CDR3, as DNA: TGTGCCAGCAGCTTACTAGCGGCCTACGAGCAGTACTTC.

The chain couples TRBV28 to TRBJ1-4; D gene unclear. CDR3 length equals 14 residues. Germline V gene lookup returns CDR1 MDHEN and CDR2 SYDVKM. Deletions cut 4 bases from V and 8 bases from J, with 14 bases between. The CDR3 region is CASSWRRMREKLFF. The CDR3 DNA sequence: TGTGCCAGCAGTTGGCGGCGAATGAGGGAAAAACTGTTTTTT.

The chain is built from TRBV28 and TRBJ2-7; weak D call: TRBD1 (6 bases). This CDR3 is 16 amino acids long. The V gene lost 1 base and the J gene lost 5 bases, with 18 bases spanning the gap. Germline lookup yields CDR1 MDHEN and CDR2 SYDVKM. In DNA form, the CDR3 reads TGTGCCAGCAGTTTATTGATCCGGGAACAGGGCGACGAGCAGTACTTC. It yields the protein CASSLLIREQGDEQYF.

This chain links TRBV6-5 with TRBJ1-2; TRBD1 agrees at 7 bases. Germline V gene lookup returns CDR1 MNHEY and CDR2 SVGAGI. This CDR3 has 13 amino acids. V shed 2 bases, J shed 8 bases, and the junction held 5 bases outside the gene matches. The CDR3 spells CASSYRGREGYTF. CDR3 coding DNA: TGTGCCAGCAGTTACAGGGGGCGGGAAGGCTACACCTTC.

The chain joins TRBV28 to TRBJ2-1; D is ambiguous. The CDR3 sequence is 11 residues long. The V gene's germline CDR1 is MDHEN and CDR2 SYDVKM. V lost 7 bases and J lost 8, with 9 bases in between. DNA for the CDR3: TGTGCCAGCATAAGCCTCCATGAGCAGTTCTTC. Translated, it gives CASISLHEQFF. Drawing the rest from reference TRBV28 and TRBJ2-1, the complete variable domain is DVKVTQSSRYLVKRTGEKVFLECVQDMDHENMFWYRQDPGLGLRLIYFSYDVKMKEKGDIPEGYSVSREKKERFSLILESASTNQTSMYLCASISLHEQFFGPGTRLTVL.

The chain links TRBV27 to TRBJ2-7, with 10 bases fitting TRBD1. The CDR3 runs to 14 residues. V lost 3 bases, J lost 6 bases, and 5 bases stayed unmatched. CDR1 MNHEY and CDR2 SMNVEV come from the germline V gene (reference sequence). CDR3 nucleotides: TGTGCCAGCAGTTTCCGGGACAGGGGAGGCGAGCAGTACTTC. It specifies CASSFRDRGGEQYF.

The chain joins TRBV6-5 to TRBJ1-5; 7 bases fit TRBD1. This CDR3 spans 15 amino acids. The germline V gene encodes CDR1 MNHEY and CDR2 SVGAGI. Trimming cost V 4 bases and J 0 bases; bases outside gene matches: 3. DNA for the CDR3: TGTGCCAGCAGTTGGACAGGTGATAGCAATCAGCCCCAGCATTTT. As protein: CASSWTGDSNQPQHF.

The chain joins TRBV27 to TRBJ1-4; 7 nucleotides align to TRBD1. The CDR3 runs 15 residues. Germline V CDR1 and CDR2: MNHEY, SMNVEV (reference sequence). The V segment lost 4 bases and the J segment 4 bases; nucleotides outside the gene matches: 6. CDR3 nucleotides: TGTGCCAGCAGTTCGCGACAGGGCCTTAATGAAAAACTGTTTTTT. This translates into CASSSRQGLNEKLFF.

Only one count was recorded for this clone. The chain uses TRBV19 and TRBJ2-1; D is possibly TRBD2 (5 bases). The germline CDR1 and CDR2 sequences are LNHDA and SQIVND (reference sequence). V lost 6 bases and J lost 7, with 16 bases in between. This CDR3 is 14 amino acids long. For the CDR3, the DNA is TGTGCCAGTAGAGTGGATAGGTCGGGGAATGAGCAGTTCTTC. It codes for CASRVDRSGNEQFF. The whole variable domain, remainder taken from reference TRBV19 and TRBJ2-1, is DGGITQSPKYLFRKEGQNVTLSCEQNLNHDAMYWYRQDPGQGLRLIYYSQIVNDFQKGDIAEGYSVSREKKESFPLTVTSAQKNPTAFYLCASRVDRSGNEQFFGPGTRLTVL.

A single count supports this clone. The chain combines TRBV7-9 with TRBJ1-2; 7 bases map to TRBD1. V shed 4 bases, J shed 4 bases, and the junction held 12 bases outside the gene matches. The CDR3 has 16 residues. CDR1 is SEHNR and CDR2 is FQNEAQ in the germline V gene (reference sequence). The CDR3 loop is CASSSTRTGRLYGYTF. CDR3 in DNA: TGTGCCAGCAGCTCCACCCGGACAGGCAGACTCTATGGCTACACCTTC. Full variable domain (rest looked up from reference TRBV7-9 and TRBJ1-2): DTGVSQNPRHKITKRGQNVTFRCDPISEHNRLYWYRQTLGQGPEFLTYFQNEAQLEKSRLLSDRFSAERPKGSFSTLEIQRTEQGDSAMYLCASSSTRTGRLYGYTFGSGTRLTVV.

This chain links TRBV27 with TRBJ1-2; D call uncertain. This CDR3 region has 14 residues. The V gene lost 3 bases and the J gene lost 7 bases, with 15 bases spanning the gap. The V gene's germline CDR1 is MNHEY and CDR2 SMNVEV (reference sequence). CDR3 sequence: CASSLNSAFTGYTF. CDR3 in DNA: TGTGCCAGCAGTTTGAACAGTGCTTTTACTGGCTACACCTTC.

The genes are TRBV4-2 and TRBJ2-5; tentatively, D is TRBD1 (6 bases). Germline CDR1 LGHNA, CDR2 YNFKEQ. The CDR3 is 13 amino acids. V lost 2 bases, J lost 7 bases, and 11 bases lay in between. In nucleotides, the CDR3 is TGTGCCAGCAGCCAAAAAAAAGGGGGGACCCAGTACTTC. This gives the protein CASSQKKGGTQYF.

The chain uses TRBV7-6 and TRBJ2-5; D unclear. V lost 3 bases, J lost 0 bases, and 5 bases lay in between. This CDR3 is 13 amino acids long. The germline V gene has CDR1 SGHVS and CDR2 FNYEAQ. DNA of the CDR3: TGTGCCAGCAGCTTCAACTACCAAGAGACCCAGTACTTC. It specifies CASSFNYQETQYF. Full variable domain (missing parts from reference TRBV7-6 and TRBJ2-5): GAGVSQSPRYKVTKRGQDVALRCDPISGHVSLYWYRQALGQGPEFLTYFNYEAQQDKSGLPNDRFSAERPEGSISTLTIQRTEQRDSAMYRCASSFNYQETQYFGPGTRLLVL.